A few counts support the clone carrying this T cell receptor (beta chain). This entry belongs to a study of type 1 and type 2 diabetes patients. About the study: From PBMCs, CD4+ and CD8+ T cells were isolated by magnetic microbeads. A total of around 20 million paired-end reads came from the whole study.

Germline trimming cut 5 bases from V and 6 bases from J; bases unmatched to any gene: 7. The CDR3 has 15 residues. CDR1 and CDR2 (germline): MNHEY, SMNVEV (reference sequence). Genomic DNA was the PCR template. Multiplex PCR with 30 forward and 13 reverse primers amplified the TCR beta CDR3. TCRdb fed the multiplex PCR reads into MiXCR, producing one record per CDR3 protein. The table shows fewer than 300,000 distinct CDR3 sequences, with around 47% occurring only once. Sequencing was done on a sample of peripheral blood mononuclear cells (PBMCs). The sequence was collected from a man in his late teens or twenties with type 2 diabetes. V and J are TRBV27 and TRBJ1-1; 12 nucleotides line up with TRBD1. The CDR3 DNA reads TGTGCCAGCAGTCAGACCGGGACAGGGGGCTCTGAAGCTTTCTTT. Residues: CASSQTGTGGSEAFF.